Following are 25 T cell receptor beta chains from one sample sequenced in a study of T cell responses to AZD1222 COVID-19 vaccine. The data were produced by immunoSEQ multiplex PCR, yet TCRdb's version contains in-frame clones alone and is incomplete. In the table there are 150,000 or so clones, more than 75% of which are singletons. Sequenced here: peripheral blood, sampled on day 0 of AZD1222 vaccination. The source is an adult in good health.

The chain uses TRBV2 and TRBJ2-3, with TRBD2 identical over 11 bases. CDR1 is SNHLY and CDR2 is FYNNEI in the germline V gene. V lost 7 bases and J lost 0; bases outside the gene matches: 15. The CDR3 length is 19 residues. CDR3 DNA: TGTGCCAGCACCCGGGTTAGCGGGGGGGACAGACTTAGCACAGATACGCAGTATTTT. Encoded protein: CASTRVSGGDRLSTDTQYF.

In its sample, this clone was seen once. This CDR3 reads CASSQGSQNNSPLHF. CDR3 sequence (DNA): TGTGCCAGCAGCCAAGGGTCACAGAATAATTCACCCCTCCACTTT. The V gene is TRBV4-2, the J gene TRBJ1-6; D gene uncertain. Trimming removed 1 base at V and 5 bases at J, with 9 bases between. The CDR3 has 15 residues. In germline, CDR1 is LGHNA, CDR2 YNFKEQ.

The chain couples TRBV5-1 to TRBJ1-2; tentatively, D is TRBD1 (5 bases). V was pared by 0 bases and J by 2 bases, with 8 bases between. CDR1 and CDR2 (germline): SGHRS, YFSETQ. The CDR3 length is 14 residues. The CDR3 DNA sequence: TGCGCCAGCAGCTTGGAGGGGAGAAACTATGGCTACACCTTC. Translated: CASSLEGRNYGYTF. The full variable domain, with the rest looked up from reference TRBV5-1 and TRBJ1-2, is KAGVTQTPRYLIKTRGQQVTLSCSPISGHRSVSWYQQTPGQGLQFLFEYFSETQRNKGNFPGRFSGRQFSNSRSEMNVSTLELGDSALYLCASSLEGRNYGYTFGSGTRLTVV.

The J gene is TRBJ2-3, the V gene TRBV18, with D tentatively TRBD2 (6 bases). Germline V gives CDR1 KGHSH, CDR2 LQKENI. The V end lost 6 bases, the J end lost 5 bases, and 12 bases lay between the germline ends. The CDR3 covers 13 residues. CDR3 loop: CASSGGAQDTQYF. DNA for the CDR3: TGTGCCAGCTCTGGCGGGGCACAAGATACGCAGTATTTT.

This clone came up once. In the same sample, other DNA sequences code for this CDR3. The J gene is TRBJ2-2, the V gene TRBV7-9; 8 bases agree with TRBD1. J was trimmed by 4 bases and V by 3 bases; bases with no gene match: 1. This CDR3 has 14 residues. Germline V gene lookup returns CDR1 SEHNR and CDR2 FQNEAQ (reference sequence). DNA for the CDR3: TGTGCCAGCAGCTTGGACAGGGCCACCGGGGAGCTGTTTTTT. Translating gives CASSLDRATGELFF.

The chain recombines TRBV19 with TRBJ2-7; D may be TRBD1 (6 bases). Germline CDR1 LNHDA, CDR2 SQIVND (reference sequence). The germline V and J ends were trimmed by 4 bases and 8 bases, with 12 bases remaining between them. The CDR3 has 12 residues. The CDR3 region has the DNA TGTGCCAGTAGTAAAGAAAGGGGGAAGCAGTACTTC. This codes for CASSKERGKQYF.

The V and J genes are TRBV28 and TRBJ2-7; D remains ambiguous. CDR3 length: 15 residues. V was trimmed by 6 bases and J by 0 bases, leaving 15 bases between them. Germline CDR1 is MDHEN and CDR2 is SYDVKM. CDR3 loop: CASSLVRLASYEQYF. The CDR3 DNA reads TGTGCCAGCAGCCTCGTGAGGTTGGCCTCCTACGAGCAGTACTTC.

This chain connects TRBV28 to TRBJ1-2, with D possibly TRBD1 on 6 matching bases. This CDR3 region has 16 residues. The germline V gene has CDR1 MDHEN and CDR2 SYDVKM. Trimming pared 3 bases from V and 8 bases from J, leaving 22 bases between. Written as DNA, the CDR3 is TGTGCCAGCAGTTTCCCCCCGGGACAAACATGGGGAGGCTACACCTTC. As protein: CASSFPPGQTWGGYTF.

The chain couples TRBV4-3 to TRBJ2-6; 7 bases are shared with TRBD1. Looked up from germline, CDR1 is LGHNA and CDR2 is YSLEER. The V gene end was trimmed by 5 bases and the J gene end by 4 bases; junction bases not matched to a gene: 5. CDR3 size: 15 residues. Here the CDR3 reads CASSKTGVGANVLTF. CDR3 nucleotide sequence: TGCGCCAGCAGCAAAACAGGGGTCGGGGCCAACGTCCTGACTTTC.

V usage is TRBV19 and J usage is TRBJ1-1; 9 nucleotides agree with TRBD1. The CDR3 runs 17 residues. V shed 6 bases and J 0 bases; nucleotides not matched to a gene: 11. Looked up from germline, CDR1 is LNHDA and CDR2 is SQIVND (reference sequence). The CDR3 reads CASRRTGVILMNTEAFF. CDR3 coding DNA: TGTGCCAGTAGGAGGACAGGGGTCATACTTATGAACACTGAAGCTTTCTTT.

The rearrangement links TRBV7-9 to TRBJ2-7, with 9 bases aligning to TRBD1. The length of the CDR3 is 14 residues. V gave up 5 bases and J gave up 5 bases; unmatched junction bases: 7. The germline CDR1 and CDR2 sequences are SEHNR and FQNEAQ (reference sequence). The CDR3 reads CASSPRTGVNEQYF. The CDR3 nucleotides read TGTGCCAGCAGCCCGAGGACAGGGGTAAACGAGCAGTACTTC.

The rearrangement joins TRBV5-1 to TRBJ1-1; 8 bases match TRBD1. CDR3 length equals 14 residues. V gave up 4 bases and J gave up 1 base; unmatched junction bases: 3. The germline V gene has CDR1 SGHRS and CDR2 YFSETQ. In DNA form, the CDR3 reads TGCGCCAGCAGCGCGACAGGGGCGAACACTGAAGCTTTCTTT. Amino acid sequence: CASSATGANTEAFF.

The rearrangement links TRBV7-9 to TRBJ1-5; D gene uncertain. Looked up from germline, CDR1 is SEHNR and CDR2 is FQNEAQ (reference sequence). V gave up 1 base and J gave up 0 bases, with 16 bases separating them. CDR3 size: 18 residues. This CDR3 reads CASSLEGKQFHSNQPQHF. The CDR3, as DNA: TGTGCCAGCAGCTTAGAGGGCAAACAATTTCATAGCAATCAGCCCCAGCATTTT.

The chain couples TRBV15 to TRBJ2-7; TRBD1 is a possible D gene (6 bases). Trimming left V 5 bases short and J 5 bases short, with 13 bases between. The germline V gene encodes CDR1 LNHNV and CDR2 YYDKDF (reference sequence). This CDR3 is 13 amino acids long. Written as DNA, the CDR3 is TGTGCCACCAGCTTACTAGGGGGACACGAGCAGTACTTC. Its translation: CATSLLGGHEQYF.

This chain uses TRBV2 with TRBJ1-4; tentatively, D is TRBD1 (5 bases). This CDR3 is 14 amino acids long. The germline V gene encodes CDR1 SNHLY and CDR2 FYNNEI. The V end was cut by 5 bases, the J end by 3 bases, with 10 bases between. CDR3 sequence reads: CASSSGTSNEKLFF. The CDR3 DNA follows: TGTGCCAGCAGTTCCGGGACGTCTAATGAAAAACTGTTTTTT.

V gene TRBV5-1 combines with J gene TRBJ2-1; 8 bases are a match to TRBD2. The CDR3 sequence is 16 residues long. Trimming cost V 10 bases and J 4 bases; bases outside gene matches: 16. CDR1 is SGHRS, CDR2 YFSETQ, per germline. CDR3 residues: CAPSPRGGDTYNEQFF. For the CDR3, the DNA is TGCGCCCCCAGCCCCCGGGGGGGGGACACATACAATGAGCAGTTCTTC.

The V and J genes are TRBV19 and TRBJ2-5; D ambiguous. The germline V gene encodes CDR1 LNHDA and CDR2 SQIVND (reference sequence). The CDR3 totals 14 residues. With 6 bases removed from V and 4 bases from J, the gap between germline ends came to 15 bases. The CDR3 sequence is CASRTSAPGETQYF. The CDR3 DNA is TGTGCCAGTAGGACGTCTGCCCCTGGAGAGACCCAGTACTTC. Full variable domain (rest looked up from reference TRBV19 and TRBJ2-5): DGGITQSPKYLFRKEGQNVTLSCEQNLNHDAMYWYRQDPGQGLRLIYYSQIVNDFQKGDIAEGYSVSREKKESFPLTVTSAQKNPTAFYLCASRTSAPGETQYFGPGTRLLVL.

The chain employs TRBV19 and TRBJ2-2; weak D call: TRBD2 (6 bases). Trimming removed 7 bases at V and 6 bases at J, with 18 bases between. CDR3 length: 15 amino acids. Germline values: CDR1 LNHDA, CDR2 SQIVND (reference sequence). The CDR3 loop reads CASTLYGTGAGELFF. In nucleotides, the CDR3 is TGTGCCAGTACCTTATACGGTACGGGGGCCGGGGAGCTGTTTTTT.

The table lists this clone with a count of one. The chain uses TRBV10-3 and TRBJ1-2; D perhaps matches TRBD1 (5 bases). Germline V gene lookup returns CDR1 ENHRY and CDR2 SYGVKD. The germline V and J ends were trimmed by 6 bases and 1 base, with 9 bases remaining between them. The CDR3 totals 13 residues. The CDR3 DNA reads as TGTGCCATCAGGGGGGATGATAACTATGGCTACACCTTC. Its translation is CAIRGDDNYGYTF.

This clone was seen just once. CDR3 coding DNA: TGTGCCACCTCGCGGGGAGGTGGGACCGGGGAGCTGTTTTTT. Its translation: CATSRGGGTGELFF. V and J are TRBV24-1 and TRBJ2-2, with a tentative D call TRBD2 (6 bases). Germline V lookup: CDR1 KGHDR, CDR2 SFDVKD. This CDR3 spans 14 amino acids. Trimming removed 9 bases from V and 5 bases from J, with 15 bases in between.

The chain has TRBV10-1 and TRBJ1-4; TRBD1 might be the D (5 bases). V was clipped by 4 bases and J by 7 bases, with 13 bases between them. This CDR3 spans 14 amino acids. Germline assignment: CDR1 WNHNN and CDR2 SYGVQD (reference sequence). CDR3 region: CASSGGASGEKLFF. The CDR3 DNA reads as TGCGCCAGCAGTGGAGGGGCGTCAGGTGAAAAACTGTTTTTT.

The CDR3 loop is CASSYSGGASLEQFF. CDR3 bases: TGTGCCAGCAGTTACAGCGGGGGGGCCTCCCTTGAGCAGTTCTTC. This chain links TRBV28 with TRBJ2-1, with TRBD2 matching 10 bases. The trim removed 4 bases at V and 9 bases at J, leaving 9 bases unmatched. CDR3 length: 15 residues. In germline, CDR1 is MDHEN, CDR2 SYDVKM.

V is TRBV19 and J is TRBJ2-7; TRBD1 matches 9 bases. Germline V gene lookup returns CDR1 LNHDA and CDR2 SQIVND (reference sequence). This CDR3 contains 16 residues. V trimming: 3 bases; J trimming: 0 bases; junction bases outside the gene matches: 6. CDR3 residues: CASSIRTGAHSYEQYF. As DNA, the CDR3 is TGTGCCAGTAGTATCAGGACAGGGGCACACTCCTACGAGCAGTACTTC.

The chain has TRBV28 and TRBJ1-5, with D unresolved. Trimming removed 6 bases from V and 9 bases from J, with 9 bases in between. Germline V gene lookup returns CDR1 MDHEN and CDR2 SYDVKM. This CDR3 has 11 amino acids. CDR3 DNA sequence: TGTGCCAGCAGGGCGAGGTCGCCCCAGCATTTT. Translating it yields CASRARSPQHF. Looking up the rest from reference TRBV28 and TRBJ1-5 gives the full variable domain: DVKVTQSSRYLVKRTGEKVFLECVQDMDHENMFWYRQDPGLGLRLIYFSYDVKMKEKGDIPEGYSVSREKKERFSLILESASTNQTSMYLCASRARSPQHFGDGTRLSIL.

The V gene is TRBV18, the J gene TRBJ2-7; 7 bases map to TRBD2. The CDR3 is made up of 13 amino acids. CDR1 is KGHSH and CDR2 is LQKENI in the germline V gene. With 8 bases clipped from V and 7 bases from J, the junction kept 11 bases outside the gene matches. The chain's CDR3 is CASTTSSPEEQYF. CDR3 DNA: TGTGCCAGCACGACTAGCTCCCCTGAGGAGCAGTACTTC.